This T cell receptor (beta chain) comes out of a study of blood T cell repertoires in COVID-19 (dated by TCRdb to 2020 to 2022). Context from the whole study: Samples from collaborators originated in the United States, Italy and Spain and spanned both the acute and convalescent phases of COVID-19. The prospective study material was composed of cDNA or gDNA derived from T cells, B-cell-depleted T cells, or PBMCs. The dataset comprised deeply sampled blood TCRbeta repertoires from subjects exposed to, actively infected with, or recovered from COVID-19. The repertoires were made available in a free public database intended to serve as a resource for research on the immune response to SARS-CoV-2. Samples came from the ongoing ImmuneRACE study (first 160 participants) plus 1,254 subjects from 6 global collaborators. A de-identified subject ID, COVID-19 status, age in years and sex were almost always included in the sample metadata. Where HLA class I and class II types were available, the types were taken from metadata supplied by the sample provider, not from assay-based typing.

The immunoSEQ Assay, a bias-controlled multiplex PCR, was used to amplify TCRbeta CDR3 regions from genomic DNA. The authors' analysis ran thus. Nucleated cell counts per sample were estimated from amplification of reference gene primers within the assay. To quantify the absolute abundance of each unique TCRbeta CDR3 rearrangement, sequence reads were collapsed and filtered. Productive Simpson clonality was computed per sample as the square root of Simpson's diversity index over productive rearrangements. Here the immuneACCESS table is served through TCRdb, limited to in-frame sequences with V and J called. Missing clones are a known gap in these copies; in checked studies unresolved V genes cover under half, and the rest lacks a known reason. Clone size and the V and J calls come from that table; the DNA yielded D and trimming. The sample data list over 75,000 clones, and approximately 84% of these were observed just once. Jointly, the top ten make up roughly a tenth of the sample.

As concerns this clone: The antigen it binds to is not known. Qualities for individual bases were not recorded, and no much larger clone is one base off.

From the cysteine up to the phenylalanine, the CDR3 has a length of 14 residues. Of the read, only the CDR3 DNA is kept; its 42 bases are in frame from base 1. The germline V gene (reference sequence) supplies CDR1 LNHNV and CDR2 YYDKDF. Relative to germline, V is missing 4 bases and J is missing 0 bases, with 1 base of the junction outside any gene match. Whole blood was collected in K2EDTA tubes by collaborating institutions according to the institutions' own protocols. For TCRbeta analysis, collaborators shipped samples in one of three forms: frozen whole blood, isolated PBMCs, or DNA extracted from either of those sample types. The paper's findings and limits, for the study overall: Clinical and demographic metadata were provided uncurated, with the amount varying by source and participant.

The clonotype originates from an older man with acute or convalescent COVID-19. Sequencing was carried out using peripheral blood. This sequence uses TRBV15 and TRBJ2-3; 7 of the junction bases match TRBD2. The nucleotide sequence reads as follows: TGTGCCACCAGCATGCGGGGGAGCACAGATACGCAGTATTTT. It is translated as CATSMRGSTDTQYF.